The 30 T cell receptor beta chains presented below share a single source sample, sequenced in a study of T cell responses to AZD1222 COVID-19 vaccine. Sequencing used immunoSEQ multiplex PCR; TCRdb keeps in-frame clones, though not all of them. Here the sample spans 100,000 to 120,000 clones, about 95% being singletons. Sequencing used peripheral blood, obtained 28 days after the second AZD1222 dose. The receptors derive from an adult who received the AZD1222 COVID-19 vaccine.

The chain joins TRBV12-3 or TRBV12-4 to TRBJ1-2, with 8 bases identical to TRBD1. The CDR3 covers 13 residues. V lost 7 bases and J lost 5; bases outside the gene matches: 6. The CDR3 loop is CASNAGGNYGYTF. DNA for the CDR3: TGTGCCAGCAATGCAGGGGGCAATTATGGCTACACCTTC.

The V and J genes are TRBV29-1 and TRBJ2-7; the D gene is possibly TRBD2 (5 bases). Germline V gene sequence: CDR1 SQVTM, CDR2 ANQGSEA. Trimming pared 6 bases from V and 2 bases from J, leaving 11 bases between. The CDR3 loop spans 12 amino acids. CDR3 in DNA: TGCAGCGTAGGCGGGTCCCCCTACGAGCAGTACTTC. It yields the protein CSVGGSPYEQYF.

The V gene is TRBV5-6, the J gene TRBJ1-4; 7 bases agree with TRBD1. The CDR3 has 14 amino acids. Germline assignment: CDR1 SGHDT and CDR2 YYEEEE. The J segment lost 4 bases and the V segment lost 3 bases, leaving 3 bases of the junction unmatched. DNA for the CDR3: TGTGCCAGCAGCTCAGGGGGGCGTAATGAAAAACTGTTTTTT. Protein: CASSSGGRNEKLFF.

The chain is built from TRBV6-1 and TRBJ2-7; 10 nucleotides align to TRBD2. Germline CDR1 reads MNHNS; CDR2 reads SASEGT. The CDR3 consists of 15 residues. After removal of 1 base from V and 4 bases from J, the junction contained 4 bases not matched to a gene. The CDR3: CASSEGLAGSYEQYF. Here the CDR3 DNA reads TGTGCCAGCAGTGAAGGACTAGCGGGCTCTTACGAGCAGTACTTC.

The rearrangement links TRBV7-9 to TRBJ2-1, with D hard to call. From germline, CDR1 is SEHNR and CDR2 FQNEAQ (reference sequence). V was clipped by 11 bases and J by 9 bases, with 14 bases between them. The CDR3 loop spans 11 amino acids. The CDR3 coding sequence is TGTGCCCTTCCAGAAGCCAGTGAGCAGTTCTTC. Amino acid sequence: CALPEASEQFF.

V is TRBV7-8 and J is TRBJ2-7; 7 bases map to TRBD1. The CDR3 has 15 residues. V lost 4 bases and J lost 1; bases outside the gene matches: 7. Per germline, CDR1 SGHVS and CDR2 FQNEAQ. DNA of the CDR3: TGTGCCAGCAGCTCCAGACAGGGCGGTTCCTACGAGCAGTACTTC. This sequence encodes CASSSRQGGSYEQYF.

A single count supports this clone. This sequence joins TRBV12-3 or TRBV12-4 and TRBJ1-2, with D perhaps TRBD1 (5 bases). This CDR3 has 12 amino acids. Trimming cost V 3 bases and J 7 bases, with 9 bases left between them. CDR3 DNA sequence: TGTGCCAGCAGTTTTTTCAGGGCTGGCTACACCTTC. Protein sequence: CASSFFRAGYTF.

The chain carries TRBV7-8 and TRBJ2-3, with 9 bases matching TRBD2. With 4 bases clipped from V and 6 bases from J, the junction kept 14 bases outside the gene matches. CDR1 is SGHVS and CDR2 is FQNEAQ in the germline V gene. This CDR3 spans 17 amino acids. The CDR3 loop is CASSSQREAWGTDTQYF. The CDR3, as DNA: TGTGCCAGCAGCTCGCAGCGGGAGGCTTGGGGAACCGATACGCAGTATTTT. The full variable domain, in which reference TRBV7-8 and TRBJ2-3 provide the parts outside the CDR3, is GAGVSQSPRYKVAKRGQDVALRCDPISGHVSLFWYQQALGQGPEFLTYFQNEAQLDKSGLPSDRFFAERPEGSVSTLKIQRTQQEDSAVYLCASSSQREAWGTDTQYFGPGTRLTVL.

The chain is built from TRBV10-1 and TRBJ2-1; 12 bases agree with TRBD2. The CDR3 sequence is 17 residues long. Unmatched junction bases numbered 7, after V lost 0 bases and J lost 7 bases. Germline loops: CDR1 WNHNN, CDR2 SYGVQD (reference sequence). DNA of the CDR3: TGCGCCAGCAGTGAGTCTCAACTAGCGGGAGGATATAATGAGCAGTTCTTC. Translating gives CASSESQLAGGYNEQFF.

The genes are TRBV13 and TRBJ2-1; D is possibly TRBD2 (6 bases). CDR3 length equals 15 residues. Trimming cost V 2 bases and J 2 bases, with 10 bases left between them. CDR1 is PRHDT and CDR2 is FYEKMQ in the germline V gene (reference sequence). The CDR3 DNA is TGTGCCAGCAGCTTAAGACTAGGGACCTACAATGAGCAGTTCTTC. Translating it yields CASSLRLGTYNEQFF.

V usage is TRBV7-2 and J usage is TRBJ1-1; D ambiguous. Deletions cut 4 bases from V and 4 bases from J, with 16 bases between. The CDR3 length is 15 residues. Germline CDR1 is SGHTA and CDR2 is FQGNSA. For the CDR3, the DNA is TGTGCCAGCAGCTACGGGGTGGAATGGGGCACTGAAGCTTTCTTT. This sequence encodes CASSYGVEWGTEAFF.

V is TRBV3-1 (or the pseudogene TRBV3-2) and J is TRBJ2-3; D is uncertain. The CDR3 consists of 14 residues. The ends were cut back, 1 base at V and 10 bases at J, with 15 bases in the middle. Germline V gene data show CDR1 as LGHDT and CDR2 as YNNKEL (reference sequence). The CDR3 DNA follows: TGTGCCAGCAGCCAAGTAGAGATGGGCGATGCGCAGTATTTT. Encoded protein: CASSQVEMGDAQYF.

DNA of the CDR3: TGTGCCAGCTCACCAGTCCGAGGACAGGGGGGGAACACTGAAGCTTTCTTT. Encoded protein: CASSPVRGQGGNTEAFF. This chain uses TRBV18 with TRBJ1-1, with 10 bases matching TRBD1. Trimming took 2 bases from V and 1 from J; bases not matched to a gene: 7. This CDR3 comprises 17 residues. Germline CDR1 and CDR2: KGHSH and LQKENI.

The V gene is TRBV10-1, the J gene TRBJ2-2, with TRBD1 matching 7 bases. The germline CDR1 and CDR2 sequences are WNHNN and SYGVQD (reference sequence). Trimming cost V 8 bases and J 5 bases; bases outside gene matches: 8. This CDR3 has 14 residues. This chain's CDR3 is CASRDSLATGELFF. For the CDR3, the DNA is TGCGCCAGCCGGGACAGCCTGGCGACCGGGGAGCTGTTTTTT.

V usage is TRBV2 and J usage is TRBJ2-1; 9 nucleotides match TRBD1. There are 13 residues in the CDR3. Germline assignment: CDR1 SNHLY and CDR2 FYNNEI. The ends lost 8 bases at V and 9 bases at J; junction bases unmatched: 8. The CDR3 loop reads CASRGQGFIEQFF. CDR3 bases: TGTGCCAGCCGTGGACAGGGGTTTATTGAGCAGTTCTTC.

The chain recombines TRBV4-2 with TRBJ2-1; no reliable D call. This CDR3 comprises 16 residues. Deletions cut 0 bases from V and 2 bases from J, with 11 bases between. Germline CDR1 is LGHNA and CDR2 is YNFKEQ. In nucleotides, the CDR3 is TGTGCCAGCAGCCAAGATAGGGCGTCACCCTACAATGAGCAGTTCTTC. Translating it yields CASSQDRASPYNEQFF.

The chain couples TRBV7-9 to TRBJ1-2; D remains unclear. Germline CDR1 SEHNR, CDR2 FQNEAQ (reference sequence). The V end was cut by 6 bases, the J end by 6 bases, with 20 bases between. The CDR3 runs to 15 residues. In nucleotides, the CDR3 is TGTGCCAGCAGGTTCTTCCGGGGAAATGAGGATGGCTACACCTTC. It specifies CASRFFRGNEDGYTF.

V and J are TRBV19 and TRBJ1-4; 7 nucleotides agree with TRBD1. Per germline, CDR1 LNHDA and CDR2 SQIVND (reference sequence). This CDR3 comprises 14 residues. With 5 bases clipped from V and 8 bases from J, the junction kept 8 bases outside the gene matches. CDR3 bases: TGTGCCAGTAGTCCAGGAGGGGGCCCAGAAAAACTGTTTTTT. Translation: CASSPGGGPEKLFF.

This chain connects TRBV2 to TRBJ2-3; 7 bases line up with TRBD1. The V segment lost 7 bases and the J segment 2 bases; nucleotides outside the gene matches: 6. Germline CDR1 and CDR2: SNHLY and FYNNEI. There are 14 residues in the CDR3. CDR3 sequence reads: CASIDRDPTDTQYF. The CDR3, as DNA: TGTGCCAGCATTGACAGGGATCCCACAGATACGCAGTATTTT.

The CDR3 loop is CASSFEGSNTEAFF. Here the CDR3 DNA reads TGCGCCAGCAGCTTCGAGGGGAGTAACACTGAAGCTTTCTTT. The V call is TRBV5-1, the J call TRBJ1-1, with D tentatively TRBD1 (5 bases). The CDR3 totals 14 residues. Germline CDR1 and CDR2: SGHRS and YFSETQ. The V and J ends lost 2 bases and 2 bases respectively, with 10 bases between them.

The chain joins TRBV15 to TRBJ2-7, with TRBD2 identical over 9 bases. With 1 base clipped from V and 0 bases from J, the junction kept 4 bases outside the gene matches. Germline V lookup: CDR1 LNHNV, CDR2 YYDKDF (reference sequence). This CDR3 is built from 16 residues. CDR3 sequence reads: CATSRVAGAISYEQYF. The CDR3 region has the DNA TGTGCCACCAGCAGAGTAGCGGGAGCGATCTCCTACGAGCAGTACTTC.

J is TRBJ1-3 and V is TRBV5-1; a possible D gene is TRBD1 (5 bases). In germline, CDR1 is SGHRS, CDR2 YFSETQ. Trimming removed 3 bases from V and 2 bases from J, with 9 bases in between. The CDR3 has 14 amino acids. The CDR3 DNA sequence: TGCGCCAGCAGCTCCGGGACGGCTGGAAACACCATATATTTT. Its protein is CASSSGTAGNTIYF.

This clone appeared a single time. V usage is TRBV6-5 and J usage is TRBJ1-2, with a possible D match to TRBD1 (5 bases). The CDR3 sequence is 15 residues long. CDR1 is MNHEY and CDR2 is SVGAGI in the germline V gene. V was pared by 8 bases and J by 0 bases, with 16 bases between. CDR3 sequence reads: CASGAGLTSNYGYTF. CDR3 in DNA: TGTGCCAGCGGGGCGGGCCTCACCTCTAACTATGGCTACACCTTC.

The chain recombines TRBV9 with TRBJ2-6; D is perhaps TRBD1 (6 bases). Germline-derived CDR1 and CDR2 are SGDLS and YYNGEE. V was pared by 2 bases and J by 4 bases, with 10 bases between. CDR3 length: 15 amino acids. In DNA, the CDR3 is TGTGCCAGCAGCGTGGACAGTTACGGGGCCAACGTCCTGACTTTC. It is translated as CASSVDSYGANVLTF. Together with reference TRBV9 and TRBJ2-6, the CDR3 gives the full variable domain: DSGVTQTPKHLITATGQRVTLRCSPRSGDLSVYWYQQSLDQGLQFLIQYYNGEERAKGNILERFSAQQFPDLHSELNLSSLELGDSALYFCASSVDSYGANVLTFGAGSRLTVL.

DNA for the CDR3: TGTGCCAGCTCCCAGGGCACTAGCGGGCTGCACACCTCCTACAATGAGCAGTTCTTC. Protein product: CASSQGTSGLHTSYNEQFF. The chain is built from TRBV18 and TRBJ2-1, with 9 bases identical to TRBD2. Trimming cost V 6 bases and J 0 bases; bases outside gene matches: 15. From germline, CDR1 is KGHSH and CDR2 LQKENI. CDR3 size: 19 residues.

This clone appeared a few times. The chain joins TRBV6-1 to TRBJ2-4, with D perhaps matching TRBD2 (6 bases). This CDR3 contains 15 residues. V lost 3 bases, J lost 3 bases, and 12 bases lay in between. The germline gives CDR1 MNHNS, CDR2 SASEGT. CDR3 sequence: CASSDPTAGKNIQYF. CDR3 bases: TGTGCCAGCAGTGACCCGACAGCGGGCAAAAACATTCAGTACTTC.

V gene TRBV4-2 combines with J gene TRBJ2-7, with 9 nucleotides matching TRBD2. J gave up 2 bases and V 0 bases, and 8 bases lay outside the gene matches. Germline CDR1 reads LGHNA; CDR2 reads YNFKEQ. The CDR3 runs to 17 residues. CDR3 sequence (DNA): TGTGCCAGCAGCCAAGAGGAGAGCGGGAGGCCCACCTACGAGCAGTACTTC. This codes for CASSQEESGRPTYEQYF.

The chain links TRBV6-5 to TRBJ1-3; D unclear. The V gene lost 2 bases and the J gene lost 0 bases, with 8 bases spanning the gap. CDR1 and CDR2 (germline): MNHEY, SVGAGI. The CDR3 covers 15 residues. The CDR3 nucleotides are TGTGCCAGCAGTTACCACAGTATCTCTGGAAACACCATATATTTT. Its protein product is CASSYHSISGNTIYF.

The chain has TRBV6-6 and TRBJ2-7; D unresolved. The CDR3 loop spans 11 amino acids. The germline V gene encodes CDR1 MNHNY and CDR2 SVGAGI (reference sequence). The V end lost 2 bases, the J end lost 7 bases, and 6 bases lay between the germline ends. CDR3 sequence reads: CASSYGWEQYF. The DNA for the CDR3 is TGTGCCAGCAGTTACGGGTGGGAGCAGTACTTC.

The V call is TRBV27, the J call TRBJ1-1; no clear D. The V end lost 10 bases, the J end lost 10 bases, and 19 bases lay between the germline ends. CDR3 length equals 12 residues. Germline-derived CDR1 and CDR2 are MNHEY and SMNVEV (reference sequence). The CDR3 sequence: CATGSPLSLAFF. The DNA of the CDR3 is TGTGCCACCGGTAGCCCCCTTTCGTTAGCTTTCTTT.